The 2 T cell receptor beta chains in this list originate from one sample, sequenced in a study of T cells after yellow fever vaccination. One entry per CDR3 protein results from TCRdb running MiXCR on the 5' RACE reads. The table lists 500,000 to 650,000 distinct CDR3 sequences, 10% to 15% of them singletons, with 15% in the top ten. Sequencing used PBMCs, obtained on the day of the yellow fever booster vaccination. The receptor source for this set is a man younger than 45 who received the YFV17D yellow fever vaccine.

This clonotype was seen only a few times. This chain joins TRBV5-1 and TRBJ1-1; D is unresolved. CDR1 and CDR2 from the germline V gene are SGHRS and YFSETQ. V lost 0 bases, J lost 3 bases, and 9 bases lay in between. The CDR3 consists of 14 residues. The CDR3: CASSLDSGDTEAFF. In nucleotides, the CDR3 is TGCGCCAGCAGCTTGGACTCCGGGGACACTGAAGCTTTCTTT.

V is TRBV20-1 and J is TRBJ2-5, with D maybe TRBD1 (7 bases). The CDR3 covers 14 residues. Looked up from germline, CDR1 is DFQATT and CDR2 is SNEGSKA (reference sequence). Trimming cost V 2 bases and J 3 bases, with 13 bases left between them. The CDR3 is CSARRDREEETQYF. The CDR3 nucleotides are TGCAGTGCTAGAAGAGACAGGGAGGAAGAGACCCAGTACTTC.